Listed below are T cell receptor beta chains from one sample, sequenced in a study of blood T cell repertoires in COVID-19. The assay was immunoSEQ multiplex PCR, and TCRdb's table has in-frame clones only and misses some. The sample yields some 45,000 clones, approximately 80% seen once. Material: peripheral blood. Every receptor here comes from a man aged 65 to 79 with acute or convalescent COVID-19. Both conserved end residues are trimmed from each CDR3. Each record gives: clone size, J gene, V gene, CDR3 protein. The size entry is marked missing in some rows and otherwise reads once, few, many or a size class.

size: NA
J: TRBJ1-2
V: TRBV7-9
CDR3: ASSLMAGQGAV

size: NA
J: TRBJ2-1
V: TRBV5-1
CDR3: ASSFRGGGFNEQF

size: once
J: TRBJ1-5
V: TRBV10-3
CDR3: AISESGRNQPQH

size: NA
J: TRBJ1-2
V: TRBV7-2
CDR3: ASSLDQERGYT

size: NA
J: TRBJ1-4
V: TRBV27
CDR3: ASSSLSGRPEEKLF

size: once
J: TRBJ1-5
V: TRBV7-2
CDR3: ASSSQGSYQPQH

size: NA
J: TRBJ2-4
V: TRBV28
CDR3: ASSGGGLAKNIQY

size: NA
J: TRBJ1-2
V: TRBV7-2
CDR3: ASGGQRGGYT

size: NA
J: TRBJ1-1
V: TRBV28
CDR3: ASSSGGRPTEAF

size: NA
J: TRBJ2-6
V: TRBV5-1
CDR3: ASSLAGTGANVLT

size: NA
J: TRBJ2-2
V: TRBV24-1
CDR3: ATSDLQGQGNTGELF

size: NA
J: TRBJ1-1
V: TRBV20-1
CDR3: SAGDRGGLTEAF

size: NA
J: TRBJ1-1
V: TRBV6-2/TRBV6-3
CDR3: ASSYSAVRNPGAF

size: NA
J: TRBJ2-3
V: TRBV15
CDR3: ATSTPGQGRNTQY

size: once
J: TRBJ2-7
V: TRBV6-5
CDR3: ASSLYEQY

size: many
J: TRBJ2-7
V: TRBV28
CDR3: ASSEPGTVSSEQY

size: NA
J: TRBJ1-5
V: TRBV7-5
CDR3: VRSTLQGQYSNQPQH

size: NA
J: TRBJ2-5
V: TRBV7-3
CDR3: ASSTFGQTETQY

size: NA
J: TRBJ1-2
V: TRBV7-2
CDR3: ASSPSLPNYGYT

size: NA
J: TRBJ2-5
V: TRBV15
CDR3: ATSRDSWTSGGKQETQY

size: once
J: TRBJ1-1
V: TRBV28
CDR3: ASSLLQGRLAEAF